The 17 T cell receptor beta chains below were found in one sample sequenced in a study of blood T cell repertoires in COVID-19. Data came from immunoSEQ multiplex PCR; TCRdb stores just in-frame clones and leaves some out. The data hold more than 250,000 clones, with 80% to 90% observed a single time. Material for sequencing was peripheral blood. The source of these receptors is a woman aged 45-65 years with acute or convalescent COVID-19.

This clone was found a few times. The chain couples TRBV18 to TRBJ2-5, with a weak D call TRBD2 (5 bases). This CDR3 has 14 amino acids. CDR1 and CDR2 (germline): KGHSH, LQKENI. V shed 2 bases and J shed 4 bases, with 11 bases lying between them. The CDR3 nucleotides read TGTGCCAGCTCACCAGAGACCAGCGGAGAGACCCAGTACTTC. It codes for CASSPETSGETQYF.

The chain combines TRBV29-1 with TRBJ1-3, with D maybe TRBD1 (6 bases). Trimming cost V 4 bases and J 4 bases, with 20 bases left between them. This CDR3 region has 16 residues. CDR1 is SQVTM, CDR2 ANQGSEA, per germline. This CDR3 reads CSVAAGTISPGNTIYF. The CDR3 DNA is TGCAGCGTTGCAGCCGGGACAATATCGCCCGGAAACACCATATATTTT.

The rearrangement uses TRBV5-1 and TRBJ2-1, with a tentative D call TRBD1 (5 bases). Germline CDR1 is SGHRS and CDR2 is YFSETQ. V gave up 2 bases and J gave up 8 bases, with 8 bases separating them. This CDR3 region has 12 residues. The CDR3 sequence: CASSFQGDEQFF. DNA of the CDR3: TGCGCCAGCAGCTTTCAGGGCGATGAGCAGTTCTTC.

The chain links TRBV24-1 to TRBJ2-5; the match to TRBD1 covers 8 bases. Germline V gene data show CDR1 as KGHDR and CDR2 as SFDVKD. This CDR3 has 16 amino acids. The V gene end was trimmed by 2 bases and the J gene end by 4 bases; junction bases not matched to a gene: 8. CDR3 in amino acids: CATSDSRTGSRETQYF. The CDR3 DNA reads TGTGCCACCAGTGATTCCCGGACAGGGAGTCGAGAGACCCAGTACTTC.

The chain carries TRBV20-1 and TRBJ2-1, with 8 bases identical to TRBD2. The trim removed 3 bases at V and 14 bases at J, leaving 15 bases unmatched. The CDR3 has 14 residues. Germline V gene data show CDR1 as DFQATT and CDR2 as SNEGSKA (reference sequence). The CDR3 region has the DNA TGCAGTGCTAGTCTGTCCGAGGCCCCCGGGGGGGAGTTCTTC. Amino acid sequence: CSASLSEAPGGEFF.

The CDR3 region is CASSTTGAGNTIYF. DNA of the CDR3: TGTGCCAGTAGTACGACAGGGGCTGGAAACACCATATATTTT. The chain recombines TRBV19 with TRBJ1-3, with 8 nucleotides matching TRBD1. The CDR3 runs to 14 residues. Unmatched junction bases numbered 1, after V lost 4 bases and J lost 2 bases. Germline V CDR1 and CDR2: LNHDA, SQIVND (reference sequence).

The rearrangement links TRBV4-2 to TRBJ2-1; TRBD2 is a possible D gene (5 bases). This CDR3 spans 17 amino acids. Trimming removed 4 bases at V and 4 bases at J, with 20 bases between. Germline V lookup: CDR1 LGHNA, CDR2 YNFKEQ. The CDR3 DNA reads TGTGCCAGCAGCCCTGCTCTACGAAGCGGAGCATACAATGAGCAGTTCTTC. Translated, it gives CASSPALRSGAYNEQFF.

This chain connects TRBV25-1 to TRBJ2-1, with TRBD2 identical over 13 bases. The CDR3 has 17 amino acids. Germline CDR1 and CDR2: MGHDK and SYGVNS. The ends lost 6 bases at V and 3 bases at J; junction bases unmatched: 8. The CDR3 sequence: CASRDPRLAGGYNEQFF. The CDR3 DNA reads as TGTGCCAGCAGAGACCCTCGACTAGCGGGGGGCTACAATGAGCAGTTCTTC.

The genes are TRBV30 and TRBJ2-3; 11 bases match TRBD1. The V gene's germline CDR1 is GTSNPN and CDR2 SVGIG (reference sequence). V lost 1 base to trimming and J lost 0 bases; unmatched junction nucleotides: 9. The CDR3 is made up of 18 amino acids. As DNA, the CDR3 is TGTGCCTGGAGTGGTGGATCCGGGACAGGGGGTAGCACAGATACGCAGTATTTT. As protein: CAWSGGSGTGGSTDTQYF.

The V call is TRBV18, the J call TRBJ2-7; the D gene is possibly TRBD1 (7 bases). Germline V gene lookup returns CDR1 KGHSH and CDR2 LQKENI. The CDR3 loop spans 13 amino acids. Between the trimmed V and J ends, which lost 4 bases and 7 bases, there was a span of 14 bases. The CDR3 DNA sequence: TGTGCCAGCTCACTTGACAGGGCGGGGGAGCAGTACGTC. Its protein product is CASSLDRAGEQYV.

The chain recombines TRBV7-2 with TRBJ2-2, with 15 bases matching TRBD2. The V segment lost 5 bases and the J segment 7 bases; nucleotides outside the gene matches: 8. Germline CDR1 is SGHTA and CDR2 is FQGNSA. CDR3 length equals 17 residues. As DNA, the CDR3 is TGTGCCAGCAGCCCGGGACTAGCGGGAGGTATTGGCGGGGAGCTGTTTTTT. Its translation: CASSPGLAGGIGGELFF.

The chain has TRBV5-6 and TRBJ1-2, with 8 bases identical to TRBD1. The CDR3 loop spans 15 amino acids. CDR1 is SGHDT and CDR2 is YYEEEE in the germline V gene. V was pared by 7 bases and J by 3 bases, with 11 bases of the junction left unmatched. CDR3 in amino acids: CASGFSGGSYYGYTF. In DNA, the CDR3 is TGTGCCAGCGGATTTTCAGGGGGCTCCTACTATGGCTACACCTTC.

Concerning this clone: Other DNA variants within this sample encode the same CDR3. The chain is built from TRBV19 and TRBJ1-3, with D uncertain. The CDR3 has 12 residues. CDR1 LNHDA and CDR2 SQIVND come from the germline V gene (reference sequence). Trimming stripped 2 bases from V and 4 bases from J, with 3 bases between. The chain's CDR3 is CASSISGNTIYF. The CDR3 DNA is TGTGCCAGTAGTATAAGCGGAAACACCATATATTTT.

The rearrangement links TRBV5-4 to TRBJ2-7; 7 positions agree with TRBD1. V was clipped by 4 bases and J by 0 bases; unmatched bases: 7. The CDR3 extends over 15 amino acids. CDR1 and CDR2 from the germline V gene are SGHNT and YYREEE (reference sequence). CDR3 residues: CASSRSTGSSYEQYF. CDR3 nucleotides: TGTGCCAGCAGCCGATCGACAGGGAGCTCCTACGAGCAGTACTTC.

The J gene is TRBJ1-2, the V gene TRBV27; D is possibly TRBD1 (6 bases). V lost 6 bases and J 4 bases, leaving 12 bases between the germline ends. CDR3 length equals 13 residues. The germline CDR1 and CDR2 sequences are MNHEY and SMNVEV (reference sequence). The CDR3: CASSLGQFYGYTF. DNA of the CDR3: TGTGCCAGCAGCTTAGGACAGTTCTATGGCTACACCTTC.

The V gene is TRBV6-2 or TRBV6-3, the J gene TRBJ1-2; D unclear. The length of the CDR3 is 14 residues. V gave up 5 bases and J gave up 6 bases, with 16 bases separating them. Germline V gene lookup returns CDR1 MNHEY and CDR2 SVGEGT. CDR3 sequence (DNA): TGTGCCAGCAGTAACCGGGAGGAGGAGAATGGCTACACCTTC. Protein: CASSNREEENGYTF.

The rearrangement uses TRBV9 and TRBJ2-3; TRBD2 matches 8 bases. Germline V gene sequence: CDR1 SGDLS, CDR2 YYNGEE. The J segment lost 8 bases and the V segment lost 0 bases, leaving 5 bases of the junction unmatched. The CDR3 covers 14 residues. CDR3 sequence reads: CASSVDGRASTQYF. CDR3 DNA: TGTGCCAGCAGCGTAGACGGGAGGGCGAGTACGCAGTATTTT.